Shown below are 2 T cell receptor beta chains from a single sample sequenced in a study of cytomegalovirus exposure and HLA in healthy donors. Assay: immunoSEQ multiplex PCR; the TCRdb copy retains only in-frame clones and omits some. Among 200,000 or so clones listed, 80% to 95% were seen once. Sequenced material: PBMCs. The receptors come from a woman aged 18 to 35 in good health and CMV-seronegative.

This chain connects TRBV30 to TRBJ2-7, with D hard to call. Looked up from germline, CDR1 is GTSNPN and CDR2 is SVGIG (reference sequence). CDR3 length equals 16 residues. Trimming left V 0 bases short and J 0 bases short, with 15 bases between. The CDR3 reads CAWSVSQDTHSYEQYF. The CDR3 DNA follows: TGTGCCTGGAGTGTATCCCAAGACACACACTCCTACGAGCAGTACTTC.

This clone was seen only a few times. The chain's CDR3 is CASSSTSGYEQYF. The CDR3 bases are TGTGCCAGCAGCTCGACTAGCGGGTACGAGCAGTACTTC. The chain has TRBV7-3 and TRBJ2-7; 10 bases align to TRBD2. After removal of 4 bases from V and 4 bases from J, the junction contained 1 base not matched to a gene. Germline values: CDR1 SGHTA, CDR2 FQGTGA. There are 13 residues in the CDR3.